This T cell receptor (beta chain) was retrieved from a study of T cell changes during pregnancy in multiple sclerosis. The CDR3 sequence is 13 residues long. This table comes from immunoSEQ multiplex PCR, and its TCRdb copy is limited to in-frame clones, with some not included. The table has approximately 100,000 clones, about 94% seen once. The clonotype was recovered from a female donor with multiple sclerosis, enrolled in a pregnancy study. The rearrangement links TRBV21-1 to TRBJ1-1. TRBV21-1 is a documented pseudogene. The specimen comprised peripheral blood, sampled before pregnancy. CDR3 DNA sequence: TGTGCCAGCAACTTCGATGGGAGGGGTGGAGCTTTCTTT. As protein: CASNFDGRGGAFF.